Listed below are T cell receptor beta chains from one sample, sequenced in a study of a mutant IDH1 vaccine in newly diagnosed glioma. Antigens for these TCRs are unknown. Clones were read by immunoSEQ multiplex PCR, and TCRdb kept only the in-frame ones, dropping some. The sample consists of about 120,000 clones, roughly 77% of them appearing once. The input for sequencing was PBMCs, taken from a glioma patient whose treatment included an IDH1 peptide vaccine. Every receptor here comes from a man in his forties with glioma. CDR3s include the opening cysteine and the closing phenylalanine or tryptophan. D genes are given only for firm matches.

CDR3 length,V gene,D gene,J gene,CDR3 protein,CDR3 DNA
13,TRBV7-9,TRBD1,TRBJ2-7,CASSLGQGFEQYF,TGTGCCAGCAGCTTGGGACAGGGCTTCGAGCAGTACTTC
15,TRBV19,TRBD1,TRBJ2-1,CASSRGTGAYNEQFF,TGTGCCAGTAGTCGGGGGACAGGGGCCTACAATGAGCAGTTCTTC
15,TRBV5-4,NA,TRBJ1-1,CASSLGRGPNTEAFF,TGTGCCAGCAGCTTGGGACGAGGACCGAACACTGAAGCTTTCTTT
12,TRBV6-5,TRBD1,TRBJ1-1,CASSPGGTEAFF,TGTGCCAGCAGTCCAGGGGGCACTGAAGCTTTCTTT
14,TRBV5-1,NA,TRBJ1-2,CASSLSGAFYGYTF,TGCGCCAGCAGCTTGTCGGGTGCTTTCTATGGCTACACCTTC
15,TRBV7-6,TRBD1,TRBJ2-1,CASSFQGQVGNEQFF,TGTGCCAGCAGCTTCCAGGGACAGGTCGGAAATGAGCAGTTCTTC
14,TRBV6-6,TRBD1,TRBJ1-2,CASSYLDRGNGYTF,TGTGCCAGCAGTTACCTGGACAGGGGCAATGGCTACACCTTC
14,TRBV11-2,NA,TRBJ1-2,CASSLRSVYYGYTF,TGTGCCAGCAGCTTAAGGTCGGTGTACTATGGCTACACCTTC
16,TRBV10-1,NA,TRBJ2-3,CASSVGYTLYTDTQYF,TGCGCCAGCAGTGTGGGCTACACCCTTTACACAGATACGCAGTATTTT
15,TRBV10-3,NA,TRBJ2-1,CAISQGQPEGNEQFF,TGTGCCATCAGTCAAGGACAGCCGGAGGGCAATGAGCAGTTCTTC